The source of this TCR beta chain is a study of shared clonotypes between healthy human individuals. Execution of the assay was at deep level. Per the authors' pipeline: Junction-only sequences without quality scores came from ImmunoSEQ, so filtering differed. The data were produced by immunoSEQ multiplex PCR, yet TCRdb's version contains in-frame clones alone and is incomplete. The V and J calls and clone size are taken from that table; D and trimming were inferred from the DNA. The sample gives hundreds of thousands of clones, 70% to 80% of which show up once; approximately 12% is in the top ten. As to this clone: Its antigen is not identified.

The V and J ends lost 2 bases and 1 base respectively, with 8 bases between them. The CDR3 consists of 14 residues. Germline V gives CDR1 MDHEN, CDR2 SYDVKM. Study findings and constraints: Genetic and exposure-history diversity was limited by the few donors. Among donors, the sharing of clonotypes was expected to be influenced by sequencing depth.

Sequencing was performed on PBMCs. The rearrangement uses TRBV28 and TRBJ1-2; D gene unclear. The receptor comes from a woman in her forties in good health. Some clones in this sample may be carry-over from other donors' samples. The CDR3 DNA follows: TGTGCCAGCAGTTTAGCACCGGATAACTATGGCTACACCTTC. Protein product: CASSLAPDNYGYTF.